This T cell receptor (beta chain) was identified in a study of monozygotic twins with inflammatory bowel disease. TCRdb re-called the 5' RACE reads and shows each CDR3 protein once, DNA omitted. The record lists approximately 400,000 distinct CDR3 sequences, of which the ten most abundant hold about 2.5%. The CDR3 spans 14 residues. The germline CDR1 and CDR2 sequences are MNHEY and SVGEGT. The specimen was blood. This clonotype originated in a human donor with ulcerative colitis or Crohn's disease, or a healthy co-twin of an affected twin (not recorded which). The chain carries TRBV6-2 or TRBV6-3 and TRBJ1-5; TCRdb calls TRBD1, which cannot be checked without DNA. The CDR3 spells CVTKRGGSNQPQHF.